The T cell receptor beta chain under discussion was sequenced for a study of blood T cell repertoires in COVID-19. At the level of the study: COVID-19 samples collected from the United States, Italy and Spain covered acute and convalescent phases. PBMCs, B-cell-depleted T cells, or T cells were the source of the cDNA or gDNA that made up the material.

Trimming pared 6 bases from V and 0 bases from J, leaving 12 bases between. From germline, CDR1 is SEHNR and CDR2 FQNEAQ (reference sequence). The CDR3 has 14 amino acids. Assay used: immunoSEQ multiplex PCR; TCRdb lists only in-frame clones, some missing. The sample carries approximately 76,000 clones, approximately 85% recorded once. Sequences were obtained from peripheral blood. The V gene is TRBV7-9, the J gene TRBJ2-7; D unclear. This clonotype originated in a woman older than 75 with active or convalescent COVID-19. As DNA, the CDR3 is TGTGCCAGCAGGCAATCTATGAGCTCCTACGAGCAGTACTTC. As protein: CASRQSMSSYEQYF. The full variable domain, rest sourced from reference TRBV7-9 and TRBJ2-7, is DTGVSQNPRHKITKRGQNVTFRCDPISEHNRLYWYRQTLGQGPEFLTYFQNEAQLEKSRLLSDRFSAERPKGSFSTLEIQRTEQGDSAMYLCASRQSMSSYEQYFGPGTRLTVT.